The text below deals with one TCR beta chain. TCRdb's copy holds only in-frame clones and misses some; the assay was immunoSEQ multiplex PCR. The repertoire has around 230,000 clones, approximately 78% of them found once; the top ten carry 9.5% to 15%. This sample is drawn from a study of blood T cell repertoires in COVID-19. Across the study: Nucleic acid was either cDNA or gDNA, and it came from T cells, B-cell-depleted T cells, or PBMCs.

Sequencing used peripheral blood. The TCR originated in a woman aged 55-70 years with active or convalescent COVID-19.

CDR3 amino acids: CASSPTGAYNEQFF. In DNA form, the CDR3 reads TGTGCCAGCAGCCCGACAGGGGCCTACAATGAGCAGTTCTTC. The chain recombines TRBV9 with TRBJ2-1; 8 bases match TRBD1. This CDR3 is built from 14 residues. J lost 2 bases, V lost 4 bases, and 2 bases had no gene match. Germline V gene data show CDR1 as SGDLS and CDR2 as YYNGEE.